The 16 T cell receptor beta chains in this list originate from one sample, sequenced in a study of T cell repertoires in cytomegalovirus infection. No antigens are known for them. TCRdb reprocessed the reads via MiXCR and lists one record per CDR3 protein. The table lists hundreds of thousands of distinct CDR3 sequences, approximately 31% of them singletons. The sequences come from cultured CD8+ T cells from PBMCs, collected from culture after CMV antigen stimulation. The receptors stem from a human donor in good health (CMV status not recorded). Some clones in this sample may be carry-over from other donors' samples.

The chain is built from TRBV19 and TRBJ2-1, with D possibly being TRBD1 or TRBD2 (5 bases each). CDR1 LNHDA and CDR2 SQIVND come from the germline V gene (reference sequence). V lost 6 bases to trimming and J lost 5 bases, with 17 bases between them. The CDR3 has 15 amino acids. The CDR3 nucleotides are TGTGCCAGTAGAAAAACACCGGGACCCGACAATGAGCAGTTCTTC. Translating gives CASRKTPGPDNEQFF.

CDR3 protein: CASSEASPSYEQYF. CDR3 sequence (DNA): TGCGCCAGCAGTGAGGCCTCTCCTTCCTACGAGCAGTACTTC. J is TRBJ2-7 and V is TRBV5-1, with D unresolved. The CDR3 sequence is 14 residues long. Germline V CDR1 and CDR2: SGHRS, YFSETQ. Trimming cost V 5 bases and J 1 base, with 13 bases left between them.

The chain combines TRBV9 with TRBJ2-1, with 8 bases matching TRBD2. J gave up 0 bases and V 1 base, and 6 bases lay outside the gene matches. Germline lookup yields CDR1 SGDLS and CDR2 YYNGEE. CDR3 length: 17 residues. The CDR3 nucleotides read TGTGCCAGCAGCGTATTGGCGGGGGGCCTCTCCTACAATGAGCAGTTCTTC. This gives the protein CASSVLAGGLSYNEQFF.

A few counts support this clonotype. The chain uses TRBV27 and TRBJ2-2, with D perhaps TRBD2 (5 bases). Trimming pared 5 bases from V and 0 bases from J, leaving 13 bases between. Per the germline V gene, CDR1 is MNHEY and CDR2 is SMNVEV (reference sequence). There are 16 residues in the CDR3. In DNA form, the CDR3 reads TGTGCCAGCAGTACATTCACGGGGTCGAACACCGGGGAGCTGTTTTTT. Protein product: CASSTFTGSNTGELFF.

The chain is built from TRBV7-9 and TRBJ1-2; the match to TRBD1 covers 10 bases. V gave up 5 bases and J gave up 4 bases; unmatched junction bases: 7. The germline V gene has CDR1 SEHNR and CDR2 FQNEAQ (reference sequence). This CDR3 spans 15 amino acids. CDR3 sequence: CASSPGQGPLYGYTF. The CDR3 nucleotides are TGTGCCAGCAGCCCGGGACAGGGGCCTCTCTATGGCTACACCTTC.

The V and J genes are TRBV12-3 or TRBV12-4 and TRBJ1-4, with 7 bases aligning to TRBD1. With V trimmed by 5 bases and J by 7 bases, 4 bases remained unmatched. The CDR3 has 13 amino acids. CDR3 nucleotide sequence: TGTGCCAGCAGTGGCGACAGGGTTGAAAAACTGTTTTTT. This encodes CASSGDRVEKLFF.

V gene TRBV19 combines with J gene TRBJ1-1; D unclear. V was cut by 3 bases and J by 8 bases, with 10 bases left in between. This CDR3 has 12 residues. CDR1 and CDR2 from the germline V gene are LNHDA and SQIVND (reference sequence). The CDR3 sequence: CASSMGGPEAFF. CDR3 sequence (DNA): TGTGCCAGTAGTATGGGAGGCCCCGAAGCTTTCTTT.

The rearrangement uses TRBV18 and TRBJ1-2; D is ambiguous. V was clipped by 0 bases and J by 11 bases, with 13 bases between them. The CDR3 loop spans 13 amino acids. The germline V gene has CDR1 KGHSH and CDR2 LQKENI. DNA of the CDR3: TGTGCCAGCTCACCACCGACCGATCGGGAGTACACCTTC. Protein product: CASSPPTDREYTF. The full variable domain, rest sourced from reference TRBV18 and TRBJ1-2, is NAGVMQNPRHLVRRRGQEARLRCSPMKGHSHVYWYRQLPEEGLKFMVYLQKENIIDESGMPKERFSAEFPKEGPSILRIQQVVRGDSAAYFCASSPPTDREYTFGSGTRLTVV.

The sample holds a few counts of this clonotype. The DNA of the CDR3 is TGTGCCAGCAGCCCGGGACTGCCGACCTACGAGCAGTACGTC. It is translated as CASSPGLPTYEQYV. This chain links TRBV6-2 or TRBV6-3 with TRBJ2-7; D is perhaps TRBD2 (6 bases). With 6 bases removed from V and 2 bases from J, the gap between germline ends came to 14 bases. From germline, CDR1 is MNHEY and CDR2 SVGEGT. The CDR3 has 14 residues.

This clonotype occurred many times. The gene calls are TRBV6-1 and TRBJ2-7, with D maybe TRBD2 (6 bases). CDR1 is MNHNS and CDR2 is SASEGT in the germline V gene. Trimming removed 4 bases at V and 1 base at J, with 8 bases between. This CDR3 region has 13 residues. DNA of the CDR3: TGTGCCAGCAGTGCTCGGGGGTCCTACGAGCAGTACGTC. Protein sequence: CASSARGSYEQYV.

This clonotype was seen only a few times. The CDR3 coding sequence is TGTGCCAGCAGTACTAGCGGGGGATGGAACACCGGGGAGCTGTTTTTT. Protein sequence: CASSTSGGWNTGELFF. The rearrangement joins TRBV6-5 to TRBJ2-2; TRBD2 matches 11 bases. The CDR3 sequence is 16 residues long. CDR1 is MNHEY and CDR2 is SVGAGI in the germline V gene. The trim removed 5 bases at V and 1 base at J, leaving 3 bases unmatched.

J is TRBJ2-2 and V is TRBV5-5; D possibly corresponds to TRBD2 (6 bases). Deletions cut 4 bases from V and 6 bases from J, with 13 bases between. Germline assignment: CDR1 SGHKS and CDR2 YYEKEE (reference sequence). The CDR3 is 14 amino acids. CDR3: CASSGGTAPGELFF. DNA of the CDR3: TGTGCCAGCAGCGGCGGGACTGCCCCCGGGGAGCTGTTTTTT.

V is TRBV6-2 or TRBV6-3 and J is TRBJ2-5; D unclear. Per the germline V gene, CDR1 is MNHEY and CDR2 is SVGEGT. This CDR3 contains 14 residues. V lost 7 bases and J 3 bases, leaving 15 bases between the germline ends. The CDR3: CASTLPRPEETQYF. In nucleotides, the CDR3 is TGTGCCAGCACTCTCCCCAGACCCGAAGAGACCCAGTACTTC.

This clonotype was found once. This chain joins TRBV29-1 and TRBJ2-3; D is perhaps TRBD1 or TRBD2 (5 bases each). The length of the CDR3 is 15 residues. The V end was cut by 8 bases, the J end by 3 bases, with 21 bases between. Germline V gene sequence: CDR1 SQVTM, CDR2 ANQGSEA. This CDR3 is CSSPARGRVTDTQYF. The CDR3 bases are TGCAGCTCCCCTGCCCGGGGCAGGGTGACAGATACGCAGTATTTT.

Only a few counts were recorded for this clonotype. The chain is built from TRBV5-5 and TRBJ2-1; TRBD1 aligns across 9 bases. The germline CDR1 and CDR2 sequences are SGHKS and YYEKEE (reference sequence). Germline trimming cut 2 bases from V and 8 bases from J; bases unmatched to any gene: 11. CDR3 length: 16 residues. The CDR3: CASSFTRDRVFDEQFF. Here the CDR3 DNA reads TGTGCCAGCAGCTTTACCCGGGACAGGGTTTTTGATGAGCAGTTCTTC.

A few counts support this clonotype. This chain links TRBV27 with TRBJ1-5; 7 positions match TRBD1. The CDR3 is made up of 14 amino acids. The V and J ends lost 3 bases and 5 bases, in that order; junction bases with no gene match: 4. Germline V gene sequence: CDR1 MNHEY, CDR2 SMNVEV (reference sequence). The CDR3 sequence: CASSFGQADQPQHF. The CDR3 DNA sequence: TGTGCCAGCAGTTTCGGACAGGCGGATCAGCCCCAGCATTTT.